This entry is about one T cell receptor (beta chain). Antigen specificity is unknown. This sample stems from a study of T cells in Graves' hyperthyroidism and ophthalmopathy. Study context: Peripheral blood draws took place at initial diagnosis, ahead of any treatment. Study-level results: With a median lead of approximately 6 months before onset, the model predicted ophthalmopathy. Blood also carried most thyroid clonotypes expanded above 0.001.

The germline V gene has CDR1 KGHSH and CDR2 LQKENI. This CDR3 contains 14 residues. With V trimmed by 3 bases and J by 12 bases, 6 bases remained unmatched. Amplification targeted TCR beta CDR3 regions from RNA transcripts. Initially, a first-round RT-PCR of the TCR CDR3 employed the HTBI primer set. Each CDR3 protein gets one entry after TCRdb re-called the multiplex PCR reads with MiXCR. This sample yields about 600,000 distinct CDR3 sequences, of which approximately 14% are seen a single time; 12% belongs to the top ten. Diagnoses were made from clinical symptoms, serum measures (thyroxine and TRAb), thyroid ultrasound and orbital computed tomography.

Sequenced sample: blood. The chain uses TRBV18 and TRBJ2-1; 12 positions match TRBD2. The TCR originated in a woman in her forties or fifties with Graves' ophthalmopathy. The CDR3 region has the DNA TGTGCCAGCTCACCGACTAGCGGGAGTGGTGGGCAGTTCTTC. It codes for CASSPTSGSGGQFF.